One sample yielded the 25 T cell receptor beta chains listed below, sequenced in a study of blood T cell repertoires in COVID-19. Data came from immunoSEQ multiplex PCR; TCRdb stores just in-frame clones and leaves some out. The sample lists 250,000 to 350,000 clones, under 90% occurring once. Input material: PBMCs or T cells enriched from blood (not recorded which). The receptors derive from a woman aged 45-65 years who had been exposed to COVID-19.

The chain combines TRBV19 with TRBJ2-5; TRBD1 is a possible D gene (5 bases). Trimming left V 5 bases short and J 3 bases short, with 10 bases between. The CDR3 is made up of 13 amino acids. Germline loops: CDR1 LNHDA, CDR2 SQIVND (reference sequence). The CDR3 protein is CASSEDNKETQYF. CDR3 DNA sequence: TGTGCCAGTAGTGAGGACAATAAAGAGACCCAGTACTTC.

The V and J genes are TRBV3-1 (or the pseudogene TRBV3-2) and TRBJ2-5; 7 bases fit TRBD2. J lost 1 base, V lost 0 bases, and 2 bases had no gene match. CDR1 LGHDT and CDR2 YNNKEL come from the germline V gene (reference sequence). CDR3 size: 15 residues. The CDR3 nucleotides read TGTGCCAGCAGCCAAGAAGCGGGGAGCCAAGAGACCCAGTACTTC. It specifies CASSQEAGSQETQYF.

This clone came up a few times. DNA for the CDR3: TGTGCCAGCAGTTACCGCCGGCGAGGACAGATCCAAGCGGGGGGCCCAGGAGTGGAGCTGTTTTTT. Its translation: CASSYRRRGQIQAGGPGVELFF. The chain uses TRBV28 and TRBJ2-2, with TRBD2 matching over 9 bases. The CDR3 is 22 amino acids. The germline V gene has CDR1 MDHEN and CDR2 SYDVKM. Trimming removed 4 bases from V and 10 bases from J; junction bases left unmatched: 31.

This chain connects TRBV6-4 to TRBJ1-2, with 10 bases lining up with TRBD1. The CDR3 is 15 amino acids. Germline-derived CDR1 and CDR2 are MRHNA and SNTAGT. Trimming took 4 bases from V and 2 from J; bases not matched to a gene: 4. Here the CDR3 reads CASSAAGQGNYGYTF. The CDR3 DNA follows: TGTGCCAGCAGTGCCGCGGGACAGGGGAACTATGGCTACACCTTC.

This clone was recorded once. The gene calls are TRBV7-9 and TRBJ1-3, with D uncertain. The V gene's germline CDR1 is SEHNR and CDR2 FQNEAQ (reference sequence). Trimming stripped 3 bases from V and 0 bases from J, with 6 bases between. The CDR3 contains 14 residues. CDR3 residues: CASSLPSSGNTIYF. The CDR3 nucleotides read TGTGCCAGCAGCTTGCCTAGCTCTGGAAACACCATATATTTT. Based on the CDR3 plus reference TRBV7-9 and TRBJ1-3, the full variable domain is DTGVSQNPRHKITKRGQNVTFRCDPISEHNRLYWYRQTLGQGPEFLTYFQNEAQLEKSRLLSDRFSAERPKGSFSTLEIQRTEQGDSAMYLCASSLPSSGNTIYFGEGSWLTVV.

The gene calls are TRBV28 and TRBJ1-6; D is uncertain. Germline-derived CDR1 and CDR2 are MDHEN and SYDVKM. This CDR3 contains 15 residues. Trimming took 3 bases from V and 8 from J, leaving 14 bases between them. The CDR3 coding sequence is TGTGCCAGCAGTTTTCTTGGGGAGATGGATTCACCCCTCCACTTT. This sequence encodes CASSFLGEMDSPLHF.

This rearrangement joins TRBV30 to TRBJ1-2; D gene unclear. V gave up 8 bases and J gave up 8 bases, with 18 bases separating them. The CDR3 sequence is 12 residues long. Germline V gene lookup returns CDR1 GTSNPN and CDR2 SVGIG (reference sequence). The CDR3 sequence: CASYRVPGGYTF. The CDR3 DNA is TGTGCCAGCTACCGGGTTCCTGGGGGCTACACCTTC.

The chain combines TRBV7-2 with TRBJ1-5; the match to TRBD1 covers 8 bases. With V trimmed by 1 base and J by 5 bases, 1 base remained unmatched. This CDR3 is 14 amino acids long. The V gene's germline CDR1 is SGHTA and CDR2 FQGNSA. In DNA form, the CDR3 reads TGTGCCAGCAGCTTAGGGACAGGGTATCAGCCCCAGCATTTT. Encoded protein: CASSLGTGYQPQHF.

This rearrangement joins TRBV2 to TRBJ2-7; 10 bases are shared with TRBD1. Germline CDR1 is SNHLY and CDR2 is FYNNEI. CDR3 length equals 15 residues. V dropped 5 bases and J dropped 4; count of bases not matched to a gene: 8. CDR3 residues: CASSLDRTGGYEQYF. The DNA for the CDR3 is TGTGCCAGCAGTTTGGATAGGACAGGGGGATACGAGCAGTACTTC.

This chain uses TRBV11-1 with TRBJ2-1, with 7 bases aligning to TRBD2. V shed 5 bases and J 7 bases; nucleotides not matched to a gene: 8. Per the germline V gene, CDR1 is SGHAT and CDR2 is FQDESV (reference sequence). The CDR3 has 14 residues. DNA of the CDR3: TGTGCCAGCAGCACAACCCGGACTAGTAATGAGCAGTTCTTC. This codes for CASSTTRTSNEQFF.

The V gene is TRBV6-4, the J gene TRBJ1-4; tentative D call: TRBD1 (5 bases). The length of the CDR3 is 16 residues. V was trimmed by 1 base and J by 0 bases, leaving 9 bases between them. The germline V gene has CDR1 MRHNA and CDR2 SNTAGT. CDR3 sequence: CASSDCGAPTNEKLFF. CDR3 nucleotide sequence: TGTGCCAGCAGTGACTGTGGGGCTCCAACTAATGAAAAACTGTTTTTT.

The CDR3 coding sequence is TGTGCCAGCCCGTCAGCAGGCCAAAACACCGGGGAGCTGTTTTTT. Protein product: CASPSAGQNTGELFF. The chain recombines TRBV6-5 with TRBJ2-2; D is undetermined. Germline CDR1 and CDR2: MNHEY and SVGAGI. This CDR3 has 15 residues. V was clipped by 8 bases and J by 2 bases, with 15 bases between them.

The rearrangement joins TRBV2 to TRBJ2-5, with 10 bases lining up with TRBD2. Germline V lookup: CDR1 SNHLY, CDR2 FYNNEI. The V gene end was trimmed by 5 bases and the J gene end by 5 bases; junction bases not matched to a gene: 5. This CDR3 spans 14 amino acids. The CDR3 sequence is CASSYKRGGETQYF. The DNA of the CDR3 is TGTGCCAGCAGTTATAAGCGGGGGGGCGAGACCCAGTACTTC.

This clone has just one count. The chain joins TRBV21-1 to TRBJ2-2; TRBD1 was called by the table and not checked on the DNA. TRBV21-1 is shown as a pseudogene. This CDR3 is built from 15 residues. The CDR3 is CASSKGGQVGGELFF. DNA of the CDR3: TGTGCCAGCAGCAAAGGTGGGCAGGTAGGCGGGGAGCTGTTTTTT.

This clone was recorded a few times. This chain uses TRBV2 with TRBJ1-1; a possible D gene is TRBD1 (5 bases). Trimming cost V 6 bases and J 0 bases, with 20 bases left between them. This CDR3 contains 17 residues. Germline assignment: CDR1 SNHLY and CDR2 FYNNEI. In nucleotides, the CDR3 is TGTGCCAGCAGGAATCTTATCAGGGAAGGGATGAACACTGAAGCTTTCTTT. Its protein is CASRNLIREGMNTEAFF.

The chain recombines TRBV15 with TRBJ2-7, with 8 bases aligning to TRBD2. CDR3 length: 14 residues. V lost 4 bases, J lost 1 base, and 3 bases stayed unmatched. The germline gives CDR1 LNHNV, CDR2 YYDKDF (reference sequence). The DNA for the CDR3 is TGTGCCACCAGCAAGCGGGGGATTTCCTACGAGCAGTACTTC. Its protein product is CATSKRGISYEQYF.

The chain links TRBV12-3 or TRBV12-4 to TRBJ2-7, with D possibly matching TRBD1 (6 bases). Trimming took 4 bases from V and 6 from J, leaving 13 bases between them. CDR3 length: 13 amino acids. CDR3 bases: TGTGCCAGCAGTTCGCTCGACAGGCCCGAGCAGTACTTC. This encodes CASSSLDRPEQYF.

This chain joins TRBV6-5 and TRBJ1-5; no reliable D call. CDR1 and CDR2 (germline): MNHEY, SVGAGI. The CDR3 is made up of 13 amino acids. V dropped 6 bases and J dropped 4 bases, with 10 bases sitting between them. CDR3 amino acids: CASSHTWNQPQHF. The DNA of the CDR3 is TGTGCCAGCAGCCACACGTGGAATCAGCCCCAGCATTTT.

The chain links TRBV18 to TRBJ2-5; TRBD2 agrees at 9 bases. Looked up from germline, CDR1 is KGHSH and CDR2 is LQKENI. The CDR3 is 15 amino acids. V dropped 4 bases and J dropped 4; count of bases not matched to a gene: 7. CDR3: CASSLSGLASETQYF. CDR3 DNA sequence: TGTGCCAGCTCACTATCGGGACTAGCATCAGAGACCCAGTACTTC.

The rearrangement links TRBV28 to TRBJ1-5; D not resolved. Germline loops: CDR1 MDHEN, CDR2 SYDVKM. The CDR3 has 14 amino acids. With 2 bases removed from V and 6 bases from J, the gap between germline ends came to 11 bases. The CDR3 DNA sequence: TGTGCCAGCAGTTTACCGGGGTCGGGTCAGCCCCAGCATTTT. It yields the protein CASSLPGSGQPQHF.

The V gene is TRBV19, the J gene TRBJ1-5; D unclear. The CDR3 covers 15 residues. Trimming shortened V by 8 bases and J by 4 bases, and 18 bases separated the two germline ends. Per the germline V gene, CDR1 is LNHDA and CDR2 is SQIVND (reference sequence). The CDR3 bases are TGTGCCAGTCAGTATGTAGAGGGAGCGAATCAGCCCCAGCATTTT. Amino acids: CASQYVEGANQPQHF.

The gene calls are TRBV19 and TRBJ1-1; D is unclear. The CDR3 sequence is 15 residues long. Trimming left V 3 bases short and J 0 bases short, with 11 bases between. The germline CDR1 and CDR2 sequences are LNHDA and SQIVND (reference sequence). As DNA, the CDR3 is TGTGCCAGTAGTATCCTGTCTCAGATGAACACTGAAGCTTTCTTT. Translation: CASSILSQMNTEAFF.

The CDR3 sequence is CASSRDRNTGELFF. CDR3 DNA sequence: TGTGCCAGCAGCCGGGACAGGAACACCGGGGAGCTGTTTTTT. The rearrangement uses TRBV6-4 and TRBJ2-2; 7 positions match TRBD1. With V trimmed by 6 bases and J by 1 base, 2 bases remained unmatched. Per germline, CDR1 MRHNA and CDR2 SNTAGT. The CDR3 covers 14 residues.

J is TRBJ2-2 and V is TRBV3-1 (or the pseudogene TRBV3-2); 7 nucleotides agree with TRBD2. V shed 3 bases, J shed 2 bases, and the junction held 3 bases outside the gene matches. Germline CDR1 and CDR2: LGHDT and YNNKEL (reference sequence). The CDR3 length is 15 residues. The CDR3 DNA sequence: TGTGCCAGCAGCCAGAGACTAGCCAACACCGGGGAGCTGTTTTTT. It specifies CASSQRLANTGELFF.

The V call is TRBV27, the J call TRBJ2-4, with TRBD2 matching over 7 bases. Germline CDR1 is MNHEY and CDR2 is SMNVEV (reference sequence). After removal of 2 bases from V and 5 bases from J, the junction contained 3 bases not matched to a gene. The CDR3 loop spans 14 amino acids. The CDR3 sequence: CASSLISGENIQYF. The CDR3 coding sequence is TGTGCCAGCAGTTTAATCAGCGGGGAAAACATTCAGTACTTC.